Each of the 28 T cell receptor beta chains below was sequenced from the same sample in a study of T cell repertoires in cytomegalovirus infection. TCRdb ran MiXCR on the reads and lists one entry per CDR3 protein. The data contain under 250,000 distinct CDR3 sequences, around 6.6% of them singletons. Sequenced input: PBMCs. The source is a human donor in good health (CMV status not recorded). Some clones in this sample may be carry-over from other donors' samples.

This clonotype was seen at least ten times. V is TRBV7-2 and J is TRBJ2-7, with D uncertain. Germline-derived CDR1 and CDR2 are SGHTA and FQGNSA. The CDR3 is made up of 13 amino acids. Between the trimmed V and J ends, which lost 8 bases and 3 bases, there was a span of 14 bases. The CDR3 DNA follows: TGTGCCAGCCAATCCCTTGGGGACTACGAGCAGTACTTC. Its translation is CASQSLGDYEQYF.

This clonotype has at least ten counts. V usage is TRBV6-1 and J usage is TRBJ1-2, with D possibly TRBD1 on 6 matching bases. The CDR3 spans 14 residues. Per the germline V gene, CDR1 is MNHNS and CDR2 is SASEGT. The ends were cut back, 7 bases at V and 4 bases at J, with 16 bases in the middle. CDR3 in amino acids: CASTKGGLVYGYTF. The CDR3 DNA reads as TGTGCCAGCACCAAGGGGGGGCTGGTCTATGGCTACACCTTC.

In its sample, this clonotype was seen many times. This chain connects TRBV12-3 or TRBV12-4 to TRBJ2-5; 8 positions match TRBD2. The length of the CDR3 is 15 residues. J was trimmed by 5 bases and V by 7 bases; bases with no gene match: 12. CDR3 bases: TGTGCCAGCACCGCCGGGACTAGTGGGAAGGAGACCCAGTACTTC. Residues: CASTAGTSGKETQYF.

This chain links TRBV7-9 with TRBJ2-7; D possibly corresponds to TRBD2 (7 bases). This CDR3 has 15 residues. V lost 3 bases and J 5 bases, leaving 17 bases between the germline ends. Germline lookup yields CDR1 SEHNR and CDR2 FQNEAQ (reference sequence). Written as DNA, the CDR3 is TGTGCCAGCAGCTTCCGGGGGGCCCTTAAGGACGAGCAGTACTTC. Translating it yields CASSFRGALKDEQYF.

As concerns this clonotype: Possible read error: a much larger clone is one base away. The chain uses TRBV12-3 or TRBV12-4 and TRBJ2-3; D is possibly TRBD1 (5 bases). The CDR3 contains 15 residues. This chain's CDR3 is CASSPGPIITDTRYF. As DNA, the CDR3 is TGTGCCAGCAGCCCAGGGCCCATTATCACAGATACGCGGTATTTT.

V usage is TRBV5-1 and J usage is TRBJ2-7; TRBD1 aligns across 7 bases. Unmatched junction bases numbered 13, after V lost 4 bases and J lost 3 bases. CDR1 is SGHRS, CDR2 YFSETQ, per germline. There are 16 residues in the CDR3. The chain's CDR3 is CASSQETGTAIYEQYF. As DNA, the CDR3 is TGCGCCAGCAGCCAGGAGACCGGGACAGCAATCTACGAGCAGTACTTC.

This clonotype was detected many times. J is TRBJ2-5 and V is TRBV10-2, with D tentatively TRBD2 (6 bases). V was shortened by 6 bases and J by 1 base, with 12 bases between the two germline ends. This CDR3 is built from 14 residues. Germline CDR1 is WSHSY and CDR2 is SAAADI. CDR3 sequence: CASRGLGIQETQYF. CDR3 bases: TGCGCCAGCAGGGGACTGGGGATCCAAGAGACCCAGTACTTC.

In this sample, this clonotype turned up many times. V and J are TRBV11-2 and TRBJ2-5; D remains ambiguous. This CDR3 is 15 amino acids long. V was shortened by 5 bases and J by 0 bases, with 13 bases between the two germline ends. CDR1 is SGHAT, CDR2 FQNNGV, per germline. The DNA of the CDR3 is TGTGCCAGCAGCCACGGAGACGGGTACCAAGAGACCCAGTACTTC. It codes for CASSHGDGYQETQYF.

This clonotype came up many times. CDR3 sequence: CASSSGGRRDEKLFF. DNA of the CDR3: TGTGCCAGCAGCTCGGGGGGGCGCCGGGATGAAAAACTGTTTTTT. J is TRBJ1-4 and V is TRBV7-2, with a tentative D call TRBD1 (6 bases). The CDR3 has 15 residues. Germline values: CDR1 SGHTA, CDR2 FQGNSA. V was trimmed by 4 bases and J by 6 bases, leaving 15 bases between them. Full variable domain (remainder filled in from reference TRBV7-2 and TRBJ1-4): GAGVSQSPSNKVTEKGKDVELRCDPISGHTALYWYRQSLGQGLEFLIYFQGNSAPDKSGLPSDRFSAERTGGSVSTLTIQRTQQEDSAVYLCASSSGGRRDEKLFFGSGTQLSVL.

Many counts were recorded for this clonotype. The chain recombines TRBV6-2 or TRBV6-3 with TRBJ2-7; D is unclear. CDR1 and CDR2 (germline): MNHEY, SVGEGT. The CDR3 length is 16 residues. Between the trimmed V and J ends, which lost 2 bases and 4 bases, there was a span of 18 bases. The DNA for the CDR3 is TGTGCCAGCAGTTACCCAATCAGTAGAGGTGTTTACGAGCAGTACTTC. Translated, it gives CASSYPISRGVYEQYF.

In this sample, this clonotype turned up many times. This chain links TRBV29-1 with TRBJ2-4; 8 bases align to TRBD1. Germline V CDR1 and CDR2: SQVTM, ANQGSEA. J was trimmed by 7 bases and V by 3 bases; bases with no gene match: 11. The CDR3 has 15 amino acids. The CDR3 DNA reads as TGCAGCGTTGAGGGGACAGGAGCAGGTTCGAACATTCAGTACTTC. Residues: CSVEGTGAGSNIQYF.

This clonotype has a count of ten or more. The chain employs TRBV12-5 and TRBJ2-3; D uncertain. Germline V lookup: CDR1 LGHNT, CDR2 FRNRAP. The CDR3 runs to 12 residues. Trimming removed 3 bases from V and 4 bases from J, with 5 bases in between. The CDR3 here is CASGFYADTQYF. CDR3 coding DNA: TGTGCTAGTGGTTTTTACGCAGATACGCAGTATTTT.

Ten or more counts support this clonotype. The chain combines TRBV20-1 with TRBJ1-5; TRBD1 might be the D (5 bases). The germline V gene has CDR1 DFQATT and CDR2 SNEGSKA (reference sequence). This CDR3 is 13 amino acids long. V was shortened by 5 bases and J by 0 bases, with 8 bases between the two germline ends. The CDR3 loop is CSAGGSSNQPQHF. In DNA, the CDR3 is TGCAGTGCTGGGGGGAGTAGCAATCAGCCCCAGCATTTT.

There are many counts of this clonotype. The J gene is TRBJ2-2, the V gene TRBV6-8; perhaps TRBD2 as D (7 bases). This CDR3 is 15 amino acids long. The germline gives CDR1 MNHGY, CDR2 SAAAGT. Deletions cut 2 bases from V and 6 bases from J, with 13 bases between. Here the CDR3 reads CASSYGGAKSGELFF. CDR3 nucleotides: TGTGCCAGCAGTTACGGGGGGGCGAAGTCCGGGGAGCTGTTTTTT.

This clonotype occurred many times. The V call is TRBV7-6, the J call TRBJ1-1, with 9 bases aligning to TRBD1. CDR3 size: 15 residues. V lost 5 bases, J lost 4 bases, and 8 bases stayed unmatched. Germline V gene data show CDR1 as SGHVS and CDR2 as FNYEAQ. Here the CDR3 DNA reads TGTGCCAGCAGCCCCGGACAGGGGCCGGCCACTGAAGCTTTCTTT. It translates to CASSPGQGPATEAFF.

This clonotype has just one count. The chain carries TRBV15 and TRBJ2-1, with D possibly TRBD1 on 6 matching bases. The CDR3 consists of 12 residues. Germline CDR1 LNHNV, CDR2 YYDKDF (reference sequence). V shed 4 bases and J shed 8 bases, with 9 bases lying between them. The CDR3 bases are TGTGCCACCAGCAATACAGGGCATGAGCAGTTCTTC. It translates to CATSNTGHEQFF.

This clonotype was found many times. The CDR3 is CASSQVRQERGGYTF. The CDR3 DNA reads as TGCGCCAGCAGCCAAGTCAGGCAGGAACGAGGTGGCTACACCTTC. The chain couples TRBV4-1 to TRBJ1-2; no clear D. With 1 base removed from V and 7 bases from J, the gap between germline ends came to 16 bases. The CDR3 extends over 15 amino acids. Germline V gene lookup returns CDR1 MGHRA and CDR2 YSYEKL.

This clonotype was seen a few times. This sequence joins TRBV5-1 and TRBJ2-7, with 8 bases identical to TRBD1. Germline V gene lookup returns CDR1 SGHRS and CDR2 YFSETQ. V trimming: 1 base; J trimming: 7 bases; junction bases outside the gene matches: 7. The CDR3 is 14 residues long. The CDR3 loop reads CASSLSQGGGEQYF. Here the CDR3 DNA reads TGCGCCAGCAGCTTGTCACAGGGGGGAGGTGAGCAGTACTTC. The whole variable domain, filled in from reference TRBV5-1 and TRBJ2-7, reads KAGVTQTPRYLIKTRGQQVTLSCSPISGHRSVSWYQQTPGQGLQFLFEYFSETQRNKGNFPGRFSGRQFSNSRSEMNVSTLELGDSALYLCASSLSQGGGEQYFGPGTRLTVT.

This clonotype was recorded many times. The chain joins TRBV11-3 to TRBJ2-2, with D unresolved. Between the trimmed V and J ends, which lost 4 bases and 4 bases, there was a span of 13 bases. CDR1 is SGHNT and CDR2 is YENEEA in the germline V gene. The CDR3 runs to 15 residues. CDR3 sequence (DNA): TGTGCCAGCAGCTACGCTTCCGAACCCACCGGGGAGCTGTTTTTT. This gives the protein CASSYASEPTGELFF.

This clonotype was seen at least ten times. The CDR3 loop reads CASSWTGGNTEAFF. DNA for the CDR3: TGTGCCAGCAGTTGGACAGGGGGGAACACTGAAGCTTTCTTT. J is TRBJ1-1 and V is TRBV2; 10 bases match TRBD1. Losses at the gene ends were 5 bases for V and 1 base for J; bases not matched to a gene: 1. The germline V gene encodes CDR1 SNHLY and CDR2 FYNNEI. This CDR3 is 14 amino acids long.

This clonotype showed up many times. The V call is TRBV5-1, the J call TRBJ2-2, with D uncertain. Per the germline V gene, CDR1 is SGHRS and CDR2 is YFSETQ. The CDR3 has 14 amino acids. The germline V and J ends were trimmed by 2 bases and 6 bases, with 11 bases remaining between them. CDR3 nucleotides: TGCGCCAGCAGCTTCGGCGGTCGCGCCGGGGAGCTGTTTTTT. Translating it yields CASSFGGRAGELFF. Variable domain in full (rest from reference TRBV5-1 and TRBJ2-2): KAGVTQTPRYLIKTRGQQVTLSCSPISGHRSVSWYQQTPGQGLQFLFEYFSETQRNKGNFPGRFSGRQFSNSRSEMNVSTLELGDSALYLCASSFGGRAGELFFGEGSRLTVL.

As regards this clonotype: Given a much more abundant clone one base away, this may be a read error. V gene TRBV5-1 combines with J gene TRBJ1-1; the match to TRBD1 covers 7 bases. This CDR3 is 14 amino acids long. V dropped 9 bases and J dropped 1; count of bases not matched to a gene: 9. The germline V gene encodes CDR1 SGHRS and CDR2 YFSETQ. The CDR3 bases are TGCGCCAACAGGGGCCAGGGACAGAACACTGAAGCTTTCTTT. This sequence encodes CANRGQGQNTEAFF. The complete variable domain, with remaining parts taken from reference TRBV5-1 and TRBJ1-1, reads KAGVTQTPRYLIKTRGQQVTLSCSPISGHRSVSWYQQTPGQGLQFLFEYFSETQRNKGNFPGRFSGRQFSNSRSEMNVSTLELGDSALYLCANRGQGQNTEAFFGQGTRLTVV.

This clonotype occurred a few times. The chain recombines TRBV19 with TRBJ2-7; 7 bases fit TRBD2. Germline-derived CDR1 and CDR2 are LNHDA and SQIVND (reference sequence). Trimming at V came to 3 bases and at J to 0 bases, leaving 2 bases not matched to a gene. The CDR3 is 14 residues long. The CDR3 is CASSMSGDSYEQYF. In DNA form, the CDR3 reads TGTGCCAGTAGTATGAGCGGGGACTCCTACGAGCAGTACTTC.

This clonotype has at least ten counts. This chain links TRBV13 with TRBJ2-1; weak D call: TRBD2 (5 bases). Germline CDR1 reads PRHDT; CDR2 reads FYEKMQ (reference sequence). Trimming shortened V by 3 bases and J by 7 bases, and 10 bases separated the two germline ends. CDR3 length: 13 residues. The DNA of the CDR3 is TGTGCCAGCAGCTTCGGGGTCCGAAATGAGCAGTTCTTC. It translates to CASSFGVRNEQFF.

In its sample, this clonotype was seen many times. The rearrangement joins TRBV7-2 to TRBJ1-1; D is unclear. The CDR3 contains 14 residues. The germline V and J ends were trimmed by 5 bases and 0 bases, with 10 bases remaining between them. The germline CDR1 and CDR2 sequences are SGHTA and FQGNSA. As DNA, the CDR3 is TGTGCCAGCAGCGCCGCGGGATTGAACACTGAAGCTTTCTTT. It yields the protein CASSAAGLNTEAFF.

In its sample, this clonotype was seen many times. The chain has TRBV11-3 and TRBJ1-3, with D hard to call. The CDR3 runs to 16 residues. Trimming shortened V by 3 bases and J by 0 bases, and 12 bases separated the two germline ends. CDR1 and CDR2 from the germline V gene are SGHNT and YENEEA. CDR3 amino acids: CASSFGRESSGNTIYF. As DNA, the CDR3 is TGTGCCAGCAGCTTTGGGCGTGAAAGCTCTGGAAACACCATATATTTT.

This clonotype was observed many times. The chain couples TRBV29-1 to TRBJ2-3, with 9 bases that match TRBD2. The ends lost 8 bases at V and 0 bases at J; junction bases unmatched: 9. The germline V gene encodes CDR1 SQVTM and CDR2 ANQGSEA. This CDR3 comprises 15 residues. CDR3 DNA sequence: TGCAGCTACCACCCTGCGGGGGGGAGCACAGATACGCAGTATTTT. Protein: CSYHPAGGSTDTQYF.

This clonotype was recorded at least ten times. The chain employs TRBV7-9 and TRBJ2-5; D is unclear. Germline V gene sequence: CDR1 SEHNR, CDR2 FQNEAQ (reference sequence). V lost 5 bases and J lost 5, with 12 bases in between. The CDR3 sequence is 13 residues long. CDR3 protein: CASSPLATETQYF. CDR3 nucleotide sequence: TGTGCCAGCAGCCCCCTGGCTACGGAGACCCAGTACTTC. Full variable domain (rest looked up from reference TRBV7-9 and TRBJ2-5): DTGVSQNPRHKITKRGQNVTFRCDPISEHNRLYWYRQTLGQGPEFLTYFQNEAQLEKSRLLSDRFSAERPKGSFSTLEIQRTEQGDSAMYLCASSPLATETQYFGPGTRLLVL.